The present TCR beta chain was sequenced within a study of OX40 agonist ivuxolimab in advanced cancers. Overall study findings and caveats: The study observed clonal expansion of CD4+ and CD8+ blood T cells by week 6 at 0.1 to 3.0 mg/kg.

In the case of this clone: The antigen is unknown.

This CDR3 has 13 amino acids. V gave up 0 bases and J gave up 9 bases, with 11 bases separating them. Germline V gene sequence: CDR1 SEHNR, CDR2 FQNEAQ (reference sequence). TCRdb's table, derived via immunoSEQ multiplex PCR, lists solely in-frame clones and lacks some. The sample lists about 86,000 clones, approximately 90% occurring once. The source was CD4+ or CD8+ T cells sorted from blood, collected in a trial of the OX40 agonist ivuxolimab. This clonotype originated in an adult with an advanced solid tumor such as melanoma, head and neck, liver or kidney cancer. The V gene is TRBV7-9, the J gene TRBJ1-1; no firm D call. The CDR3 bases are TGTGCCAGCAGCTTAGCGCCGCAGCCGAAAGCTTTCTTT. Its protein product is CASSLAPQPKAFF. Combining the CDR3 with reference TRBV7-9 and TRBJ1-1 gives the whole variable domain DTGVSQNPRHKITKRGQNVTFRCDPISEHNRLYWYRQTLGQGPEFLTYFQNEAQLEKSRLLSDRFSAERPKGSFSTLEIQRTEQGDSAMYLCASSLAPQPKAFFGQGTRLTVV.